Each of the 20 T cell receptor beta chains below was sequenced from the same sample in a study of T cell clonality in common variable immunodeficiency. Assay: immunoSEQ multiplex PCR; the TCRdb copy retains only in-frame clones and omits some. The data show under 60,000 clones, with none appearing a single time. Input material: peripheral blood mononuclear cells. Source of these receptors: a person between 18 and 75 years old in good health.

This clone was found many times. The CDR3: CSARTSGTTGELFF. The CDR3 DNA, read in part, is TGCAGTGCTAGGACTAGCGGGACCACCGGGGAG. V and J are TRBV20-1 and TRBJ2-2, with 11 bases matching TRBD2. The read halts 3 residues ahead of the CDR3 end, with the missing end drawn from the germline J gene. The CDR3 length is 14 residues. CDR1 and CDR2 (germline): DFQATT, SNEGSKA (reference sequence). After removal of 3 bases from V and 4 bases from J, the junction contained 1 base not matched to a gene.

This clone was found many times. Read data end 3 residues before the CDR3 end; the end is taken from the germline J gene. The chain employs TRBV28 and TRBJ2-1; 14 nucleotides line up with TRBD2. The CDR3 covers 15 residues. V gave up 5 bases and J gave up 8 bases; unmatched junction bases: 5. Per the germline V gene, CDR1 is MDHEN and CDR2 is SYDVKM. The sequenced CDR3 bases are TGTGCCAGCAGTAAAGGGACTAGCGGGAGTTATGAG. Its translation: CASSKGTSGSYE. The entire CDR3 protein is CASSKGTSGSYEQFF. Looking up the rest from reference TRBV28 and TRBJ2-1 gives the full variable domain: DVKVTQSSRYLVKRTGEKVFLECVQDMDHENMFWYRQDPGLGLRLIYFSYDVKMKEKGDIPEGYSVSREKKERFSLILESASTNQTSMYLCASSKGTSGSYEQFFGPGTRLTVL.

The sample holds many counts of this clone. The covered CDR3 bases are TGTGCCAGCAGCCCTGACTTAGGGGGAGATACG. Its translation: CASSPDLGGDT. The CDR3 as a whole reads CASSPDLGGDTQYF. V gene TRBV5-4 combines with J gene TRBJ2-3; the D gene is possibly TRBD1 (6 bases). Read data end 3 residues before the CDR3 end; the end is taken from the germline J gene. This CDR3 comprises 14 residues. Germline V gene sequence: CDR1 SGHNT, CDR2 YYREEE (reference sequence). Trimming stripped 4 bases from V and 5 bases from J, with 14 bases between.

This clone was detected many times. The read ends 3 residues before the CDR3 terminus; that terminus is restored from the germline J gene. The chain couples TRBV7-6 to TRBJ1-1; weak D call: TRBD1 (5 bases). Germline V gene lookup returns CDR1 SGHVS and CDR2 FNYEAQ. V dropped 2 bases and J dropped 0 bases, with 13 bases sitting between them. There are 16 residues in the CDR3. Partial CDR3 DNA: TGTGCCAGCAGCTTACAGGGTGAGAGGGTGAACACTGAA. Translated, it gives CASSLQGERVNTE. The full CDR3 reads CASSLQGERVNTEAFF.

This clone was observed a handful of times. A read error may explain this, as a much larger clone is one base away. With the read ending 3 residues before the CDR3 end, the germline J gene is used to fill in that end. The sample has other DNA sequences that encode this CDR3 too. The V gene is TRBV30, the J gene TRBJ1-3, with 7 bases matching TRBD1. CDR1 and CDR2 from the germline V gene are GTSNPN and SVGIG (reference sequence). The CDR3 extends over 14 amino acids. The CDR3 region is CAWSPGTAGNTIYF. The sequenced part of the CDR3 DNA is TGTGCCTGGAGTCCCGGGACAGCGGGAAACACA.

Details on this clone: The read finishes 3 residues shy of the CDR3 end, and the germline J gene is used to complete it. The chain joins TRBV20-1 to TRBJ2-5; 7 bases agree with TRBD1. CDR3 length: 13 residues. Per germline, CDR1 DFQATT and CDR2 SNEGSKA (reference sequence). Trimming removed 6 bases from V and 1 base from J; junction bases left unmatched: 5. The CDR3 protein is CSAARTGQETQYF. The sequenced CDR3 bases are TGCAGTGCCGCCCGGACAGGCCAAGAGACC.

This clone was counted ten times or more. The junction and the germline gene differ at one end; a read error may be behind it. The missing CDR3 end, 3 residues past where the read stops, is filled in from the germline J gene. The sample contains more than one DNA sequence encoding this CDR3. This sequence joins TRBV7-3 and TRBJ2-2; TRBD2 matches at 15 bases. Germline V gene lookup returns CDR1 SGHTA and CDR2 FQGTGA. The CDR3 has 22 amino acids. The sequenced part of the CDR3 DNA is TGTGCCAGCAGCTTAAACTTCGCGGAAGGGTGGACTAGCGGGAGGGCCCCCGGAGAG. Translation: CASSLNFAEGWTSGRAPGE. The full CDR3 protein reads CASSLNFAEGWTSGRAPGELFF.

This clone was detected many times. The observed sequence ends 3 residues before the CDR3 terminus, with the missing tail filled in from the germline J gene. V gene TRBV13 combines with J gene TRBJ2-2; maybe TRBD1 (6 bases). The length of the CDR3 is 15 residues. Trimming left V 5 bases short and J 5 bases short, with 15 bases between. CDR1 and CDR2 from the germline V gene are PRHDT and FYEKMQ (reference sequence). The CDR3 sequence: CASSDHRTGTGELFF. The sequenced CDR3 bases are TGTGCCAGCAGCGATCACCGAACAGGGACCGGGGAG.

At least ten counts were recorded for this clone. The DNA read from the CDR3 is TGTGCCAGCTCAACGGACAGGGACGAG. Protein product: CASSTDRDE. The CDR3 in full is CASSTDRDEQYF. V gene TRBV18 combines with J gene TRBJ2-7, with 8 bases lining up with TRBD1. The read ends 3 residues early relative to the CDR3; the germline J gene fills the gap. This CDR3 spans 12 amino acids. V shed 5 bases and J 5 bases; nucleotides not matched to a gene: 2. Looked up from germline, CDR1 is KGHSH and CDR2 is LQKENI.

In its sample, this clone was seen many times. The read terminates 3 residues ahead of where the CDR3 ends, so the germline J gene completes it. The chain recombines TRBV12-3 or TRBV12-4 with TRBJ2-1; 9 bases fit TRBD1. The CDR3 spans 15 residues. The V and J ends lost 6 bases and 5 bases, in that order; junction bases with no gene match: 8. CDR3 protein: CASRPDRGSNNEQFF. Partial CDR3 DNA: TGTGCCAGCAGACCCGACAGGGGGTCCAACAATGAG.

This clone was detected ten times or more. Sequencing ends 3 residues short of the CDR3 end; the germline J gene provides the rest. J is TRBJ2-7 and V is TRBV20-1; D is uncertain. The CDR3 has 13 residues. Germline lookup yields CDR1 DFQATT and CDR2 SNEGSKA (reference sequence). V lost 6 bases and J 0 bases, leaving 12 bases between the germline ends. Partial CDR3 DNA: TGCAGTGCCGCTTCTAGGAGCTCCTACGAG. Protein: CSAASRSSYE. The entire CDR3 reads CSAASRSSYEQYF.

This clone was observed many times. The read falls 3 residues short of the CDR3 end, and the missing part is taken from the germline J gene. V gene TRBV20-1 combines with J gene TRBJ2-7, with 7 nucleotides matching TRBD2. The CDR3 length is 14 residues. CDR1 DFQATT and CDR2 SNEGSKA come from the germline V gene (reference sequence). V was pared by 6 bases and J by 6 bases, with 14 bases of the junction left unmatched. The chain's CDR3 is CSASTLGRDSEQYF. The sequenced CDR3 bases are TGCAGTGCCTCCACCTTAGGGAGGGACTCCGAG.

This clone was counted ten times or more. CDR3 bases read: TGTGCCTGGAGTTGGGTACTAGGCCCCCACGAG. Its protein product is CAWSWVLGPHE. The whole CDR3 region reads CAWSWVLGPHEQYF. This chain links TRBV30 with TRBJ2-7; weak D call: TRBD2 (5 bases). The missing CDR3 end, 3 residues past where the read stops, is filled in from the germline J gene. Deletions cut 2 bases from V and 5 bases from J, with 16 bases between. CDR3 length equals 14 residues. In germline, CDR1 is GTSNPN, CDR2 SVGIG (reference sequence).

The sample holds many counts of this clone. Read data end 3 residues before the CDR3 end; the end is taken from the germline J gene. J is TRBJ2-5 and V is TRBV30, with 11 bases lining up with TRBD2. The CDR3 has 15 residues. Trimming removed 4 bases from V and 5 bases from J; junction bases left unmatched: 9. CDR1 and CDR2 (germline): GTSNPN, SVGIG (reference sequence). The CDR3 sequence: CAWTSGLAGMETQYF. The CDR3 bases that were read are TGTGCCTGGACCTCCGGACTAGCGGGTATGGAGACC.

About this clone itself: The CDR3 extends 3 residues past the end of the read, so its final part is completed from the germline J gene. The same CDR3 can be traced to other DNA sequences in this sample. The gene calls are TRBV7-9 and TRBJ1-2; 8 bases are shared with TRBD1. The germline gives CDR1 SEHNR, CDR2 FQNEAQ (reference sequence). The CDR3 has 14 amino acids. The ends lost 5 bases at V and 7 bases at J; junction bases unmatched: 9. CDR3 sequence: CASSPPDRAGGYTF. The sequenced part of the CDR3 DNA is TGTGCCAGCAGCCCCCCGGACAGGGCTGGTGGC.

This clone was seen at least ten times. The observed sequence ends 3 residues before the CDR3 terminus, with the missing tail filled in from the germline J gene. The chain combines TRBV30 with TRBJ1-3; TRBD1 agrees at 9 bases. The CDR3 runs to 13 residues. CDR1 is GTSNPN and CDR2 is SVGIG in the germline V gene (reference sequence). CDR3 DNA (partial): TGTGCCTGGAGCGCCACGGGACAGGGACGG. Translated: CAWSATGQGR. The full CDR3 reads CAWSATGQGRIYF. The full variable domain, with the rest looked up from reference TRBV30 and TRBJ1-3, is SQTIHQWPATLVQPVGSPLSLECTVEGTSNPNLYWYRQAAGRGLQLLFYSVGIGQISSEVPQNLSASRPQDRQFILSSKKLLLSDSGFYLCAWSATGQGRIYFGEGSWLTVV.

This clone was observed many times. The read halts 3 residues ahead of the CDR3 end, with the missing end drawn from the germline J gene. The chain is built from TRBV7-2 and TRBJ2-3, with a tentative D call TRBD2 (5 bases). The CDR3 sequence is 13 residues long. Looked up from germline, CDR1 is SGHTA and CDR2 is FQGNSA. Between the trimmed V and J ends, which lost 5 bases and 3 bases, there was a span of 9 bases. The CDR3 DNA, read in part, is TGTGCCAGCAGCCCCCAGCGGACAGATACG. This gives the protein CASSPQRTDT. The entire CDR3 protein is CASSPQRTDTQYF.

In regard to this clone: The junction departs from the called germline gene at one end, perhaps through a read error. The read stops 3 residues short of the end of the CDR3; the missing end is completed from the germline J gene. Other DNA sequences in this sample translate to the same CDR3. This chain connects TRBV7-7 to TRBJ1-2, with unresolved D. Per the germline V gene, CDR1 is SSHAT and CDR2 is FNYEAQ (reference sequence). The CDR3 length is 16 residues. The CDR3 protein is CASSLELAGMADTYTF. The CDR3 DNA, read in part, is TGTGCTAGCAGCCTAGAACTAGCGGGAATGGCAGATACG.

This clone was found many times. CDR3 protein: CASSPRGHTDTQYF. The CDR3 DNA, read in part, is TGTGCCAGCTCACCCAGGGGACACACAGATACG. The J gene is TRBJ2-3, the V gene TRBV18; the D gene is possibly TRBD1 (6 bases). The read falls 3 residues short of the CDR3 end, and the missing part is taken from the germline J gene. V dropped 3 bases and J dropped 2 bases, with 9 bases sitting between them. The germline V gene encodes CDR1 KGHSH and CDR2 LQKENI. This CDR3 spans 14 amino acids. Complete variable domain (other parts from reference TRBV18 and TRBJ2-3): NAGVMQNPRHLVRRRGQEARLRCSPMKGHSHVYWYRQLPEEGLKFMVYLQKENIIDESGMPKERFSAEFPKEGPSILRIQQVVRGDSAAYFCASSPRGHTDTQYFGPGTRLTVL.

In this sample, this clone turned up many times. The read comes to an end 3 residues before the CDR3 does, leaving the germline J gene to fill in the end. This rearrangement joins TRBV6-1 to TRBJ2-7; 8 nucleotides match TRBD2. The CDR3 length is 18 residues. V shed 0 bases and J 1 base; nucleotides not matched to a gene: 11. Germline V lookup: CDR1 MNHNS, CDR2 SASEGT. The CDR3: CASSEAPGGASGSYEQYF. The covered CDR3 bases are TGTGCCAGCAGTGAAGCCCCAGGAGGGGCTAGCGGGTCCTACGAG.